These 15 T cell receptor beta chains were sequenced from one sample in a study of vaccination effects on CD4 cells after COVID-19. Some clones are missing from TCRdb's copy, which holds only in-frame ones; the method was immunoSEQ multiplex PCR. The sample has tens of thousands of clones; 77% are singletons. With approximately 9 days of culture completed, CD4+ T cells were isolated. Antigen specificity for these receptors is unknown. Sample: CD4+ T cells from PBMCs cultured without peptide, taken before COVID-19 vaccination. These receptors were collected from a human donor who received a COVID-19 vaccine.

This chain links TRBV5-1 with TRBJ2-5, with 15 bases lining up with TRBD2. The CDR3 consists of 16 residues. V was pared by 4 bases and J by 5 bases, with 6 bases of the junction left unmatched. Germline loops: CDR1 SGHRS, CDR2 YFSETQ. CDR3 bases: TGCGCCAGCAGCCCGGGACTAGCGGGGGGTTCGGAGACCCAGTACTTC. Translation gives CASSPGLAGGSETQYF. The entire variable domain, with the rest obtained from reference TRBV5-1 and TRBJ2-5, is as follows: KAGVTQTPRYLIKTRGQQVTLSCSPISGHRSVSWYQQTPGQGLQFLFEYFSETQRNKGNFPGRFSGRQFSNSRSEMNVSTLELGDSALYLCASSPGLAGGSETQYFGPGTRLLVL.

Here the CDR3 reads CASSVLGGTSGGGAYNEQFF. The CDR3, as DNA: TGTGCCAGCAGCGTCCTAGGGGGGACTAGCGGGGGGGGCGCCTACAATGAGCAGTTCTTC. The chain employs TRBV7-8 and TRBJ2-1; the match to TRBD2 covers 16 bases. The CDR3 length is 20 residues. The V gene's germline CDR1 is SGHVS and CDR2 FQNEAQ. V lost 5 bases and J lost 2; bases outside the gene matches: 12.

The CDR3 is CAIRGQYTDTQYF. As DNA, the CDR3 is TGTGCCATCAGGGGACAGTACACAGATACGCAGTATTTT. This sequence joins TRBV10-3 and TRBJ2-3; 7 bases are a match to TRBD1. The CDR3 totals 13 residues. Germline CDR1 ENHRY, CDR2 SYGVKD. V lost 6 bases, J lost 2 bases, and 2 bases stayed unmatched.

The chain links TRBV5-5 to TRBJ2-3; D unclear. Germline CDR1 reads SGHKS; CDR2 reads YYEKEE (reference sequence). V lost 2 bases to trimming and J lost 0 bases, with 4 bases between them. This CDR3 comprises 13 residues. CDR3 region: CASSLPSTDTQYF. In nucleotides, the CDR3 is TGTGCCAGCAGCTTACCTAGCACAGATACGCAGTATTTT.

This clone was recorded only once. CDR3 in amino acids: CASSPNRNIQYF. The CDR3 DNA reads TGTGCCAGCAGCCCCAACAGAAACATTCAGTACTTC. V usage is TRBV6-5 and J usage is TRBJ2-4; D unresolved. The ends were cut back, 6 bases at V and 6 bases at J, with 9 bases in the middle. The length of the CDR3 is 12 residues. Germline CDR1 is MNHEY and CDR2 is SVGAGI.

This chain links TRBV30 with TRBJ2-2; no firm D call. V lost 2 bases, J lost 7 bases, and 14 bases lay in between. Per germline, CDR1 GTSNPN and CDR2 SVGIG (reference sequence). The CDR3 runs to 14 residues. The CDR3 is CAWSFSIISGELFF. For the CDR3, the DNA is TGTGCCTGGAGTTTTTCAATTATCAGCGGGGAGCTGTTTTTT. The variable domain in full, completed from reference TRBV30 and TRBJ2-2, reads SQTIHQWPATLVQPVGSPLSLECTVEGTSNPNLYWYRQAAGRGLQLLFYSVGIGQISSEVPQNLSASRPQDRQFILSSKKLLLSDSGFYLCAWSFSIISGELFFGEGSRLTVL.

This chain connects TRBV7-8 to TRBJ2-3; D is perhaps TRBD1 (5 bases). Deletions cut 4 bases from V and 6 bases from J, with 11 bases between. Germline assignment: CDR1 SGHVS and CDR2 FQNEAQ. This CDR3 is 13 amino acids long. DNA of the CDR3: TGTGCCAGCAGCTCGCAGGGTTTCGATACGCAGTATTTT. This sequence encodes CASSSQGFDTQYF. Full variable domain (outside the CDR3, taken from reference TRBV7-8 and TRBJ2-3): GAGVSQSPRYKVAKRGQDVALRCDPISGHVSLFWYQQALGQGPEFLTYFQNEAQLDKSGLPSDRFFAERPEGSVSTLKIQRTQQEDSAVYLCASSSQGFDTQYFGPGTRLTVL.

There are a few counts of this clone. The chain uses TRBV14 and TRBJ1-6; TRBD1 matches 8 bases. The CDR3 loop spans 15 amino acids. With 1 base clipped from V and 10 bases from J, the junction kept 6 bases outside the gene matches. CDR1 SGHDN and CDR2 FVKESK come from the germline V gene. In DNA form, the CDR3 reads TGTGCCAGCAGCCAAGTAACAGGGGGAGGCTCACCCCTCCACTTT. It encodes CASSQVTGGGSPLHF.

This clone was detected once. The chain carries TRBV9 and TRBJ2-1; the D is unclear. The CDR3 totals 14 residues. V lost 0 bases and J 3 bases, leaving 7 bases between the germline ends. Germline CDR1 is SGDLS and CDR2 is YYNGEE. The CDR3 DNA sequence: TGTGCCAGCAGCGTAGGGGCCCTCTACAATGAGCAGTTCTTC. It codes for CASSVGALYNEQFF.

This clone was seen more than once but under ten times. The V gene is TRBV4-3, the J gene TRBJ1-1; unclear D gene. Germline CDR1 reads LGHNA; CDR2 reads YSLEER. CDR3 length equals 18 residues. The V end lost 2 bases, the J end lost 1 base, and 20 bases lay between the germline ends. In nucleotides, the CDR3 is TGCGCCAGCAGCCAAACCGCGGCCGGCGGAAGACAGAACACTGAAGCTTTCTTT. Residues: CASSQTAAGGRQNTEAFF.

The V and J genes are TRBV4-2 and TRBJ1-4, with 9 bases matching TRBD1. The CDR3 runs 17 residues. V shed 1 base, J shed 0 bases, and the junction held 3 bases outside the gene matches. CDR1 LGHNA and CDR2 YNFKEQ come from the germline V gene. As DNA, the CDR3 is TGTGCCAGCAGCCAAGGGGGACAGGGAGCAACTAATGAAAAACTGTTTTTT. Translation gives CASSQGGQGATNEKLFF.

The rearrangement uses TRBV2 and TRBJ1-2, with D perhaps TRBD1 (6 bases). Trimming stripped 8 bases from V and 5 bases from J, with 9 bases between. Germline CDR1 reads SNHLY; CDR2 reads FYNNEI. This CDR3 contains 11 residues. CDR3 in amino acids: CASGQLYGYTF. As DNA, the CDR3 is TGTGCCAGCGGACAGTTATATGGCTACACCTTC.

This clone was seen a handful of times. The V and J genes are TRBV7-9 and TRBJ2-1; D might be TRBD2 (5 bases). From germline, CDR1 is SEHNR and CDR2 FQNEAQ (reference sequence). With 2 bases removed from V and 6 bases from J, the gap between germline ends came to 11 bases. The CDR3 is 14 residues long. The CDR3 here is CASSLIRGRNEQFF. The CDR3 DNA reads TGTGCCAGCAGCTTAATCCGGGGTCGCAATGAGCAGTTCTTC.

The chain joins TRBV10-1 to TRBJ1-1; unclear D gene. The CDR3 spans 11 residues. Per germline, CDR1 WNHNN and CDR2 SYGVQD (reference sequence). With 7 bases removed from V and 1 base from J, the gap between germline ends came to 4 bases. CDR3 sequence (DNA): TGCGCCAGCACCTGGAACACTGAAGCTTTCTTT. Protein product: CASTWNTEAFF.

Only a few counts were recorded for this clone. V and J are TRBV28 and TRBJ1-2, with D possibly being TRBD1 (6 bases). The CDR3 has 13 amino acids. Trimming took 6 bases from V and 6 from J, leaving 14 bases between them. Germline CDR1 MDHEN, CDR2 SYDVKM. The CDR3 is CASSYRVQDGYTF. The DNA for the CDR3 is TGTGCCAGCAGCTACAGGGTTCAGGATGGCTACACCTTC.